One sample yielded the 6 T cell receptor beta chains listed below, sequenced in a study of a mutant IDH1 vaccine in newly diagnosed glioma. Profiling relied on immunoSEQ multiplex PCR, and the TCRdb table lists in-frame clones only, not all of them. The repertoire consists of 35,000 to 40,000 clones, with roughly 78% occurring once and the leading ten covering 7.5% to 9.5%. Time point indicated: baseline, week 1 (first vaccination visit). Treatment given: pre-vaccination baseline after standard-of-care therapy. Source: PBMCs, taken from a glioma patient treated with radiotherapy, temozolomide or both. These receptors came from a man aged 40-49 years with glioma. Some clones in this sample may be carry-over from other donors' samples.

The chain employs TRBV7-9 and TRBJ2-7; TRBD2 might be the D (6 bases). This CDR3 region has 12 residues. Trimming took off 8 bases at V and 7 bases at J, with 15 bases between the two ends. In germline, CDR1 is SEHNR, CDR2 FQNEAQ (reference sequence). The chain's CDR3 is CASHGSSWEQYF. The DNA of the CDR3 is TGTGCCAGCCACGGGAGTTCGTGGGAGCAGTACTTC.

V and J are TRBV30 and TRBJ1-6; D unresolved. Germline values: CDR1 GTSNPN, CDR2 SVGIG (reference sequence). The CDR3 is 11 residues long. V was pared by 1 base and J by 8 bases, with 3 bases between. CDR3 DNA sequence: TGTGCCTGGAGTGAGGATTCACCCCTCCACTTT. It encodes CAWSEDSPLHF.

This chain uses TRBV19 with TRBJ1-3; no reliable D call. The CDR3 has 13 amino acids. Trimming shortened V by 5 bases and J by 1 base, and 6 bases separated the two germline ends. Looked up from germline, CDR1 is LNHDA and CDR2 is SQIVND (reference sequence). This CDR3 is CASSDVSGNTIYF. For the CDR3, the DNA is TGTGCCAGTAGTGACGTTTCTGGAAACACCATATATTTT.

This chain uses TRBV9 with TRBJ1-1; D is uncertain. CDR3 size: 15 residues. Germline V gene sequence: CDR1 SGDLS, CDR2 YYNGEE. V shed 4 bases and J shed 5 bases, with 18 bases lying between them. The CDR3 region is CASSIDGSGMTEAFF. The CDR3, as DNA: TGTGCCAGCAGCATCGACGGGTCGGGGATGACTGAAGCTTTCTTT.

CDR3 amino acids: CASSVSQGANTGELFF. The CDR3 DNA sequence: TGTGCCAGCAGCGTATCACAGGGGGCTAACACCGGGGAGCTGTTTTTT. This chain uses TRBV9 with TRBJ2-2; 9 nucleotides agree with TRBD1. Trimming at V came to 1 base and at J to 2 bases, leaving 3 bases not matched to a gene. The CDR3 has 16 residues. The germline gives CDR1 SGDLS, CDR2 YYNGEE. Filled out from reference TRBV9 and TRBJ2-2, the complete variable domain reads DSGVTQTPKHLITATGQRVTLRCSPRSGDLSVYWYQQSLDQGLQFLIQYYNGEERAKGNILERFSAQQFPDLHSELNLSSLELGDSALYFCASSVSQGANTGELFFGEGSRLTVL.

The CDR3 loop reads CASSFDRKYSPLHF. The CDR3 DNA is TGTGCCAGCAGTTTCGACAGGAAATATTCACCCCTCCACTTT. The chain recombines TRBV6-5 with TRBJ1-6; D is possibly TRBD1 (6 bases). In germline, CDR1 is MNHEY, CDR2 SVGAGI. Trimming took off 4 bases at V and 8 bases at J, with 12 bases between the two ends. CDR3 length equals 14 residues.